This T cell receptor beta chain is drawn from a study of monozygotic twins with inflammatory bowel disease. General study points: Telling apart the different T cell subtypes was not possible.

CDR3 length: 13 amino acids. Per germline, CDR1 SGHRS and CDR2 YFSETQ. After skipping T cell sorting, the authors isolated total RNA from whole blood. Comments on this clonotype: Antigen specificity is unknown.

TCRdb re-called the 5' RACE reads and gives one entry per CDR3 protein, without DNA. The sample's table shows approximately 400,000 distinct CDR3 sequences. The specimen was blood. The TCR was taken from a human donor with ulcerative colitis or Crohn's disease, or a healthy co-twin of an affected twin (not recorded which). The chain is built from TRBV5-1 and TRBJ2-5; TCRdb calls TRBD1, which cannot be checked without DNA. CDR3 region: CASSFQGTETQYF.